Listed here is a single T cell receptor beta chain. No antigen is known for it. This sample is drawn from a study of the immune and genomic landscape of osteosarcoma. Findings and caveats of the study: Productive clonality stayed low overall, though C3 exceeded C1. Clonality was benchmarked against external normal skin and healthy blood data. A single dominant hyperexpanded clone appeared in five cases, each with <100 clonotypes.

CDR3 length equals 13 residues. Trimming shortened V by 8 bases and J by 3 bases, and 12 bases separated the two germline ends. Per the germline V gene, CDR1 is KGHSH and CDR2 is LQKENI. Poor-prognosis osteosarcoma patients supplied post-treatment primary, local recurrence and metastasis tumor specimens. Using immunoSEQ multiplex PCR, the repertoire was profiled, and TCRdb retains in-frame clones only, with some absent. The table shows 2,500 to 3,500 clones, with approximately 72% occurring only once. The specimen was tumor tissue from a local recurrence in the femur. This sequence was found in a man aged 18 to 30 with osteosarcoma. The V gene is TRBV18, the J gene TRBJ2-3; TRBD1 might be the D (7 bases). CDR3 region: CASGGTATDTQYF. In DNA, the CDR3 is TGTGCCAGCGGAGGGACAGCTACAGATACGCAGTATTTT. Variable domain in full (rest from reference TRBV18 and TRBJ2-3): NAGVMQNPRHLVRRRGQEARLRCSPMKGHSHVYWYRQLPEEGLKFMVYLQKENIIDESGMPKERFSAEFPKEGPSILRIQQVVRGDSAAYFCASGGTATDTQYFGPGTRLTVL.